This T cell receptor beta chain was observed in a study of blood T cell repertoires in COVID-19 (dated by TCRdb to the early 2020s). In terms of the full investigation: Samples covering the acute and convalescent phases of COVID-19 were provided by collaborators in the United States, Italy and Spain. The prospective study material was composed of cDNA or gDNA derived from T cells, B-cell-depleted T cells, or PBMCs. Deeply sampled blood TCRbeta repertoires from subjects exposed to, actively infected with, or recovered from COVID-19 were included in the dataset. A freely available public database, intended as a resource for researchers studying the immune response to SARS-CoV-2, is where the repertoires were released. Samples were obtained from the ongoing ImmuneRACE study (first 160 participants) and from over 1,000 subjects provided by 6 global collaborators. Sample metadata almost always included a de-identified subject ID, COVID-19 status, age in years and sex. HLA class I and class II types, where available, came from metadata supplied by the sample provider rather than from assay-based typing.

Beyond this particular receptor, the publication reports: The quantity of clinical and demographic metadata differed by source and by participant and was supplied without curation.

A word on this clone: Its antigen is unknown. No qualities accompany the bases; no much larger clone lies one base away.

The immunoSEQ Assay, a bias-controlled multiplex PCR, was used to amplify TCRbeta CDR3 regions from genomic DNA. The paper's processing steps were these. Nucleated cell counts per sample were estimated from amplification of reference gene primers within the assay. Sequence reads were collapsed and filtered to measure the absolute abundance of every unique TCRbeta CDR3 rearrangement. Productive Simpson clonality was computed per sample as the square root of Simpson's diversity index over productive rearrangements. This immuneACCESS table, as held by TCRdb, lists in-frame sequences with V and J called but not all clones. Of the missing ones, under half trace to an unresolved V gene in checked studies; the others have no known cause. V and J calls and clone size come straight from that table; D and trimming were deduced from the DNA. Here the sample has around 64,000 clones; 87% occur a single time. The ten biggest clones cover around 20% of the sample.

Collaborating institutions collected whole blood in K2EDTA tubes following their own protocols. Collaborator samples were shipped for TCRbeta analysis as frozen whole blood, isolated PBMCs, or DNA extracted from either sample type. Sequencing was done on a sample of peripheral blood. This receptor was taken from a woman of 80 years or more with acute or convalescent COVID-19.

The CDR3 sequence is CASSQGHTEAFF. The nucleotide sequence is TGCGCCAGCAGCCAGGGTCACACTGAAGCTTTCTTT. The chain is encoded by TRBV5-1 joined to TRBJ1-1; the D region possibly corresponds to TRBD1 (5 bases align). From cysteine to phenylalanine, the CDR3 is 12 amino acids long. Just the 36-base CDR3 DNA is kept, in frame starting at base 1. The germline V gene supplies CDR1 SGHRS and CDR2 YFSETQ. Deletion took 4 bases off V and 3 bases off J, with a span of 7 bases between the germline ends.